This T cell receptor beta chain was retrieved from a study of CD8+ T cells in alopecia areata. V was cut by 3 bases and J by 0 bases, with 15 bases left in between. Looked up from germline, CDR1 is KGHSH and CDR2 is LQKENI. CDR3 size: 17 residues. cDNA reverse transcribed from extracted RNA served as the sequencing template. Libraries were prepared by immunoSEQ multiplex PCR; TCRdb keeps only in-frame clonotypes and omits some of them. The sample contains roughly 150,000 clones, around three fifths of which appear only once. In this sample, this clone turned up a few times. Sequenced material: CD4+ T cells sorted from blood, taken at week 0. The sequence was collected from a human donor with alopecia areata. This chain links TRBV18 with TRBJ2-1, with D possibly TRBD1 on 6 matching bases. CDR3 sequence: CASSPVWGPSSYNEQFF. The CDR3 DNA follows: TGTGCCAGCTCACCGGTCTGGGGGCCCAGCTCCTACAATGAGCAGTTCTTC.